This TCR beta chain was recorded in a study of cytomegalovirus exposure and HLA in healthy donors (dated by TCRdb to the late 2010s). Background on the whole study: According to an earlier analysis of several hundred of the donors, some 180 million T cells yielded approximately 120 million unique TCR beta sequences and roughly 280 Gb of sequence data. Approximately 310 gigabases of sequencing data and around 80 million unique TCR sequences made up an early release that covered approximately 700 HLA-typed donors. Of the 350 to 400 genotyped donors, 65% to 90% fell in the genetic ancestry cluster associated with self-reported Caucasian donors. The study was designed to test whether signatures of past pathogen exposure could be identified by cataloging public T cell receptors. The study used immunosequencing to profile the T cell repertoires of approximately 650 subjects and linked those repertoires to cytomegalovirus serostatus. A separate validation cohort of about 110 different subjects was used in addition to the roughly 620-subject first cohort. The study combined high-throughput TCR immunosequencing, statistical association of individual TCRs with disease status, and machine learning to predict cytomegalovirus infection status. In a later analysis, previously published TCR beta repertoires from fewer than 750 donors were re-analyzed and high-resolution HLA genotyping was added so that TCR occurrence patterns could be studied. In the later analysis, no new phenotypic data were used to find candidate immune exposures; instead, reliance was placed on TCR beta sequences and their occurrence across donors. In an earlier analysis of more than 550 of the donors, high-throughput TCR beta sequencing was used to judge whether each TCR beta V gene segment behaved as functional or pseudogenic. Donor age, sex, ethnicity and CMV serostatus were collected together with the repertoire data. In a later genetic analysis, genome-wide SNP genotypes for about 65% of the roughly 700 donors were used, and that subset was treated as a discovery cohort. All discovery cohort repertoires had been generated using a single sequencing platform. HLA typing covered class I and class II loci at four-digit resolution. Typing coverage varied by locus: about 629-640 donors for A, B, C, DRB1 and DQB1; roughly 520 for DQA1; nearly 610 for DPA1; approximately 450 for DPB1. Four to six DR-DQ haplotypes were handled as single units for association and clustering because linkage in the cohort was strong. Among several hundred genotyped donors of the cohort, an average of roughly 230,000 unique TCR beta nucleotide sequences was sequenced per donor, of which about 18% were non-productive.

Points the paper makes about the study in general: While some public TCRs were present in many individuals, most TCR sequences turned up only very rarely across donors. An association between a missense DCLRE1C variant and V-gene and J-gene trimming of TCR beta chains was found in a later genetic analysis and replicated in an independent cohort. A later analysis found that most CMV-associated TCR beta chains appeared HLA-restricted, with HLA associations seemingly driven largely by CMV exposure. The cohort was sequenced for TCR beta chains only, and without alpha or paired-chain data the features that could be detected were limited. Some IMGT-functional V segments, including TRBV6-2 and TRBV6-3, could not be told apart with the 87-base-pair reads, so those segments were excluded. A further reported finding was that TCR beta sequences accurately predicted the HLA-A and HLA-B alleles for most subjects in the first cohort. In both the original and validation cohorts, the classifier was reported to diagnose cytomegalovirus status with high specificity and sensitivity. According to a later analysis, parvovirus B19, influenza, CMV and Epstein-Barr virus appeared linked to several top co-occurrence clusters. According to the authors, the approach could potentially be generalized to other disease states and immunological phenotypes. In vitro tests confirmed that three of the cytomegalovirus-associated TCR beta chains recognize cytomegalovirus antigens. Because counts were too low, roughly 17 rarely observed V segments, including chromosome 9 orphons, were left out of the earlier analysis of several hundred of the donors. A cluster of highly shared sequence variants was judged likely to be a technical artifact of the sequencing pipeline. In a later analysis, HLA-associated TCR beta chains showed more clonal expansion and lower generation probabilities than non-associated chains that were equally common. An earlier analysis of 450 to 750 of the donors showed that most TCR beta V segments appeared in productive rearrangements either about 87% or about 30% of the time, which broadly matched IMGT annotations. Because HLA typing was missing for some donors at each locus, association tests included only the typed subset. Correlated functional status among segregating V segments might reflect linkage disequilibrium, but an unknown experimental factor could not be ruled out. Strong co-occurrence of HLA alleles, especially DR and DQ, made assigning TCR associations to individual alleles difficult. According to a later analysis, TCR association rates differed among HLA loci, with DRB1 alleles showing the most associated TCRs and HLA-C alleles showing the fewest. Sequencing depth was assumed to be roughly uniform across donors in the presence/absence analyses, though that assumption may not hold. A later genetic analysis reported fewer N-insertions in productive TCRs among donors in an Asian-associated ancestry cluster than the roughly 720-donor mean. Specific HLA alleles were associated with some 15,000 TCR beta sequences at a false discovery rate of 0.05 in a later analysis. The only immune exposure information available for the cohort was CMV serostatus. In the study, about 150 TCR beta chains were listed as associated with cytomegalovirus.

This clone was seen a few times. Its antigen has not been determined. Base qualities are not at hand, and no much larger clone is one base apart. The method behind the library was the immunoSEQ multiplex PCR assay. A mixture of 60 forward primers for TCR Vbeta segments and 13 reverse primers for TCR Jbeta segments was used in the multiplex PCR. Amplification of the CDR3 region of rearranged TCR beta genes was performed with a multiplex PCR assay on genomic DNA. The amplified TCR beta libraries were sequenced on the Illumina HiSeq System as 87-base-pair reads. The authors' pipeline ran thus. A later analysis counted about 80 million unique TCR beta chains across the 650 to 700 repertoires, and about 10 million of these chains were shared by at least two donors. Raw reads were error-corrected and collapsed into unique sequences with a nearest-neighbor algorithm that merged closely related sequences to remove PCR and sequencing errors. CDR3 sequences were aligned to IMGT reference sequences to assign V, D and J gene segments. For a sequence to be retained, a match of at least six nucleotides was required to both a V gene segment and a J gene segment. Rearrangements were called productive when the CDR3 lacked stop codons and stayed in frame with V and J; all others were non-productive. CDR3 was defined by IMGT convention, running from the second conserved V-encoded cysteine to the conserved J-encoded phenylalanine. In an earlier analysis of more than 550 of the donors, sequences lacking an unambiguous match to a single V gene segment were excluded. In an earlier analysis of some 590 of the donors, a V segment was called functional when productive rearrangements were above 56.7%, and segregating when the standard deviation between donors exceeded 5%. A statistical classification framework was built for diagnosing cytomegalovirus status from the catalog of TCR beta chain sequences. V and J gene assignment, in a later analysis, came from comparing TCR nucleotide sequences with IMGT/GENE-DB human TR gene sequences. A later analysis assigned CDR3 sequences and most-parsimonious VDJ recombination scenarios with the TCRdist pipeline. In a later analysis, each TCR beta chain was defined by its CDR3 amino acid sequence together with its V-gene family, and reads without a unique V-gene family were excluded. In a later analysis, around 600 highly shared, low-generation-probability nucleotide sequences were removed to address suspected cross-contamination and a sequencing artifact. In a later analysis, a clonal expansion index for each public chain was calculated from normalized within-repertoire ranks of inferred template counts. Generation probabilities in a later analysis came from a VDJ recombination model fitted to out-of-frame rearrangements, and those results were checked against IGoR. In a later analysis, TCR-TCR, TCR-HLA and TCR-CMV co-occurrence was scored with hypergeometric tests, and a repertoire-size bias correction was applied to TCR pairs. False discovery rates were estimated in a later analysis by permuting HLA or CMV assignments 20 times. In a later analysis, co-occurring TCRs were grouped using DBSCAN, with TCRdist sequence similarity added in when clustering inside HLA-allele-positive subsets. Repertoires with fewer than 30,000 or more than 120,000 public chains, plus five repertoires with anomalous nucleotide sharing, were excluded from co-occurrence clustering. In TCRdb, the immuneACCESS table is reduced to in-frame sequences with V and J assigned. These tables do not hold every clone; where another copy was compared, an unresolved V gene accounts for under half, and the others remain unexplained. V, J and clone size derive from that table, while D and trimming were established from the DNA sequence. The sample table shows about 160,000 clones, and about 82% are seen once. The ten top clones hold approximately 2.4% of the sample.

CDR1 and CDR2, per the germline V gene, are MNHEY and SVGAGI. Trimming accounts for 6 bases at V and 4 bases at J, while the number of junction bases matched to no gene is 8. Spanning cysteine to phenylalanine, the CDR3 consists of 15 amino acids. Only the CDR3 region is kept as DNA, spanning 45 bases read in frame from base 1. In total, roughly 670 healthy bone marrow donors made up the cohort. At the time of sampling, every cohort member was nominally healthy, though immune exposures that went unrecorded were likely present. The donor tested CMV seronegative and was one of the 352 seronegative cohort members. Every donor gave a peripheral blood sample, and the peripheral blood mononuclear cells from that sample were used for TCR beta sequencing. The Qiagen DNeasy Blood Extraction Kit was used to extract genomic DNA from the blood cell samples.

This TCR was sampled from a male donor in good health and CMV-seronegative. The chain uses TRBV6-5 and TRBJ2-3, with 9 bases aligning to TRBD2. Sequences were obtained from PBMCs. The CDR3 reads as follows: CASSPSGEAADTQYF. The DNA sequence follows: TGTGCCAGCAGCCCTAGCGGGGAAGCGGCAGATACGCAGTATTTT.